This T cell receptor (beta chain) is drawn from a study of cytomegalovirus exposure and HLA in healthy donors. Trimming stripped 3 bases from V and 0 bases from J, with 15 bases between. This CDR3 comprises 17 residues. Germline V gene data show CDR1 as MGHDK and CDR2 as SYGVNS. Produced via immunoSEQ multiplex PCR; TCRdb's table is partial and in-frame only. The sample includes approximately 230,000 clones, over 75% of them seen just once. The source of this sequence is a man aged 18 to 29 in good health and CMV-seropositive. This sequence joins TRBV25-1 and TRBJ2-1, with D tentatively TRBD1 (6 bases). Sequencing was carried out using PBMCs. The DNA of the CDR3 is TGTGCCAGCAGTGATTCGGGACACACCATCTCCTACAATGAGCAGTTCTTC. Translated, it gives CASSDSGHTISYNEQFF.